This T cell receptor (beta chain) was sequenced in a study of OX40 agonist ivuxolimab in advanced cancers. Turning to the overall study: Ivuxolimab, which targeted the costimulatory receptor OX40 (CD134), was an agonistic, fully human IgG2 monoclonal antibody. Intravenous ivuxolimab was administered to patients every 2 weeks at six dose levels: 0.01, 0.1, 0.3, 1.5, 3 and 10 mg/kg. Among the roughly 50 dose-escalation patients, about 19 had hepatocellular carcinoma, 15 melanoma, 9 renal cell carcinoma and 9 head and neck cancer. In the dose-escalation cohort, more than 75% of patients were male, and the mean age was approximately 55 years, with a range of about 23 to 85. Prior anti-PD-1, anti-PD-L1 or anti-CTLA-4 therapy was permitted, and checkpoint inhibitors had been received by less than 45% of dose-escalation patients. Partial responses were achieved by three dose-escalation patients, of whom one had hepatocellular carcinoma and two had cutaneous melanoma. The purpose of peripheral TCRbeta sequencing was to test whether ivuxolimab changed TCR sequence diversity and led to clonal T-cell expansion. The paper reports the monotherapy dose-escalation portion (N of about 54 patients) of the phase I ivuxolimab trial.

For sequencing of the TCRbeta CDR3 region, genomic DNA was extracted from the sorted cells. The immunoSEQ Assay was used to sequence the TCRbeta CDR3 regions. As stored in TCRdb, this immuneACCESS dataset retains in-frame rearrangements with V and J assigned. A fraction of the clones does not appear; measured against another copy, unresolved V genes explain less than half of the discrepancy, and the remainder lacks a known reason. Counted in this sample were about 46,000 clones; 82% of them appeared once. About 1.8% of the sample is in the top ten clones. Patients with autoimmune disease history or receiving systemic immunosuppression were excluded from the trial. In every dose cohort, peripheral blood was drawn for TCR sequencing at baseline, cycle 4 day 1, and cycle 7 day 1. The samples were drawn from a first-in-human, open-label, multicenter phase I dose-escalation trial of ivuxolimab. Adults with locally advanced or metastatic head and neck squamous cell, hepatocellular, melanoma or renal cell carcinoma were enrolled in the trial. Before TCR sequencing, CD4+ and CD8+ T cells were separately sorted from peripheral blood.

General findings and caveats noted by the study authors: After ivuxolimab, CD8+ T cells had more expanded clones than CD4+ T cells on average. Low levels of normalized T-cell clonal expansion were also seen in some nonresponding patients. In the 0.1-3.0 mg/kg groups, partial responders had among the lowest normalized peripheral clonal expansion, particularly in CD8+ T cells. Clonal expansion of both CD4+ and CD8+ blood T cells was observed from baseline to week 6 at doses 0.1 to 3.0 mg/kg. The antigen specificity of the clonally expanded peripheral T cells was not determined.

Here V drops 2 bases and J drops 3 bases, and the junction holds 0 bases not matched to any gene. The CDR3 sequence holds 13 residues, the cysteine and phenylalanine included. Here the CDR3 DNA is all that survives: 39 bases in frame from base 1. Reading the germline V gene gives CDR1 SGHAT and CDR2 FQNNGV. Concerning this clone itself: The target of this receptor is not known. No base-level quality is on record; no much larger clone is a single base apart.

This clonotype was sampled from an adult with an advanced solid tumor such as melanoma, head and neck, liver or kidney cancer. Here the chain combines TRBV11-2 and TRBJ1-1; 7 middle bases align to TRBD1. Sequencing was performed on CD4+ or CD8+ T cells sorted from blood, taken in a trial of the OX40 agonist ivuxolimab. CDR3 sequence: CASSLTGDTEAFF. In nucleotide form, the sequence is TGTGCCAGCAGCTTAACAGGGGACACTGAAGCTTTCTTT.